Shown below are 24 T cell receptor beta chains from a single sample sequenced in a study of T cells in Graves' hyperthyroidism and ophthalmopathy. RNA transcripts were the template for amplifying TCR beta CDR3 regions. HTBI primers were the set used in a first-round RT-PCR of the TCR CDR3. In TCRdb, the multiplex PCR reads were re-called with MiXCR into one record per CDR3 protein. The sample consists of roughly 600,000 distinct CDR3 sequences, roughly 15% of them appearing once. Sequences were obtained from blood. The receptors come from a woman aged 50 to 65 with Graves' ophthalmopathy.

This clonotype was counted only a few times. This sequence joins TRBV6-1 and TRBJ1-5; D gene uncertain. The CDR3 has 14 residues. Trimming took 6 bases from V and 1 from J, leaving 10 bases between them. CDR1 is MNHNS and CDR2 is SASEGT in the germline V gene. CDR3 in DNA: TGTGCCAGCAGCGCTTCGGACAGCAATCAGCCCCAGCATTTT. Its translation: CASSASDSNQPQHF.

This clonotype appeared many times. V usage is TRBV28 and J usage is TRBJ2-3; D unresolved. Germline-derived CDR1 and CDR2 are MDHEN and SYDVKM. The V end lost 4 bases, the J end lost 1 base, and 9 bases lay between the germline ends. The CDR3 is 14 amino acids. The CDR3 here is CASSSILRTDTQYF. The CDR3 nucleotides are TGTGCCAGCAGTTCTATCCTACGCACAGATACGCAGTATTTT.

The genes are TRBV11-2 and TRBJ2-1; 15 nucleotides match TRBD2. Germline V CDR1 and CDR2: SGHAT, FQNNGV. This CDR3 has 16 amino acids. V shed 5 bases, J shed 6 bases, and the junction held 5 bases outside the gene matches. DNA for the CDR3: TGTGCCAGCAGCCCCGGACTAGCGGGAGGGGTCAATGAGCAGTTCTTC. Amino acid sequence: CASSPGLAGGVNEQFF.

This clonotype was picked up a small number of times. CDR3 region: CASSPPGAGQPQHF. DNA of the CDR3: TGTGCCAGCAGCCCGCCGGGGGCGGGTCAGCCCCAGCATTTT. The chain employs TRBV12-3 or TRBV12-4 and TRBJ1-5; a weak D match, TRBD1 (6 bases). This CDR3 comprises 14 residues. The ends were cut back, 6 bases at V and 6 bases at J, with 15 bases in the middle.

The V call is TRBV5-1, the J call TRBJ2-1, with 9 nucleotides matching TRBD2. The V gene end was trimmed by 3 bases and the J gene end by 5 bases; junction bases not matched to a gene: 9. The V gene's germline CDR1 is SGHRS and CDR2 YFSETQ. The CDR3 sequence is 16 residues long. The CDR3 DNA reads as TGCGCCAGCAGCTCCGGACGGGGCGGGAGGGACAATGAGCAGTTCTTC. Its translation is CASSSGRGGRDNEQFF.

As concerns this clonotype: A read error may be the cause here, since a much bigger clone is one base away. The conserved phenylalanine or tryptophan is not found at the CDR3 terminus, so this likely reflects a read error. The chain recombines TRBV7-2 with TRBJ1-5, with D unclear. Germline values: CDR1 SGHTA, CDR2 FQGNSA. The CDR3 is made up of 13 amino acids. V gave up 2 bases and J gave up 3 bases, with 5 bases separating them. DNA for the CDR3: TGTGCCAGCAGCTTATCCCCCAATCAGCCCCAGCATTTA. Translating it yields CASSLSPNQPQHL.

The CDR3 nucleotides read TGCAGTGCTAGAGGCTCCAAAACCTACGAGCAGTACTTC. It is translated as CSARGSKTYEQYF. This chain links TRBV20-1 with TRBJ2-7; D unresolved. This CDR3 region has 13 residues. Germline CDR1 is DFQATT and CDR2 is SNEGSKA (reference sequence). V lost 1 base to trimming and J lost 2 bases, with 9 bases between them.

The V call is TRBV11-3, the J call TRBJ1-4, with 7 bases matching TRBD1. The CDR3 runs to 16 residues. J gave up 5 bases and V 6 bases, and 12 bases lay outside the gene matches. CDR1 and CDR2 (germline): SGHNT, YENEEA. The chain's CDR3 is CASSSREGALNEKLFF. In DNA, the CDR3 is TGTGCCAGCAGTTCCCGGGAGGGGGCTTTAAATGAAAAACTGTTTTTT.

This clonotype came up a few times. This chain connects TRBV27 to TRBJ1-3, with 9 bases fitting TRBD1. Germline V gene lookup returns CDR1 MNHEY and CDR2 SMNVEV (reference sequence). With V trimmed by 5 bases and J by 2 bases, 4 bases remained unmatched. The CDR3 consists of 15 residues. CDR3 loop: CASSRTGETGNTIYF. In nucleotides, the CDR3 is TGTGCCAGCAGTCGGACAGGGGAAACTGGAAACACCATATATTTT.

This clonotype was seen ten or more times. This chain uses TRBV12-3 or TRBV12-4 with TRBJ2-7; 8 bases agree with TRBD2. V was clipped by 4 bases and J by 2 bases; unmatched bases: 4. This CDR3 has 14 amino acids. CDR3 loop: CASSSTSGTYEQYF. For the CDR3, the DNA is TGTGCCAGCAGTTCTACTAGCGGCACCTACGAGCAGTACTTC.

This clonotype was seen many times. The chain has TRBV24-1 and TRBJ2-1; 7 nucleotides agree with TRBD1. CDR3 length: 15 residues. Germline V gives CDR1 KGHDR, CDR2 SFDVKD. After removal of 5 bases from V and 3 bases from J, the junction contained 6 bases not matched to a gene. CDR3 sequence: CATSGNRGFYNEQFF. CDR3 DNA: TGTGCCACCAGTGGTAACAGGGGCTTCTACAATGAGCAGTTCTTC.

This chain connects TRBV29-1 to TRBJ2-1, with D perhaps TRBD1 or TRBD2 (5 bases each). The CDR3 runs 12 residues. Trimming left V 3 bases short and J 7 bases short, with 10 bases between. Germline CDR1 SQVTM, CDR2 ANQGSEA. CDR3 sequence (DNA): TGCAGCGTTGACAGGGCGGGTAATGAGCAGTTCTTC. The encoded protein is CSVDRAGNEQFF.

The chain joins TRBV7-2 to TRBJ2-1, with TRBD2 identical over 7 bases. The V segment lost 5 bases and the J segment 8 bases; nucleotides outside the gene matches: 15. This CDR3 spans 16 amino acids. The germline gives CDR1 SGHTA, CDR2 FQGNSA. CDR3: CASSHPRDGGSDEQFF. DNA of the CDR3: TGTGCCAGCAGCCACCCGAGGGACGGGGGGAGTGATGAGCAGTTCTTC. Supplemented by reference TRBV7-2 and TRBJ2-1, the full variable domain reads GAGVSQSPSNKVTEKGKDVELRCDPISGHTALYWYRQSLGQGLEFLIYFQGNSAPDKSGLPSDRFSAERTGGSVSTLTIQRTQQEDSAVYLCASSHPRDGGSDEQFFGPGTRLTVL.

This clonotype was picked up many times. The chain has TRBV30 and TRBJ2-1, with D tentatively TRBD2 (6 bases). The CDR3 runs to 14 residues. V was clipped by 3 bases and J by 0 bases, with 9 bases between them. Germline V gives CDR1 GTSNPN, CDR2 SVGIG (reference sequence). CDR3 in amino acids: CAWRGGTSYNEQFF. The CDR3 DNA sequence: TGTGCCTGGAGAGGCGGGACCTCCTACAATGAGCAGTTCTTC. Together with reference TRBV30 and TRBJ2-1, the CDR3 gives the full variable domain: SQTIHQWPATLVQPVGSPLSLECTVEGTSNPNLYWYRQAAGRGLQLLFYSVGIGQISSEVPQNLSASRPQDRQFILSSKKLLLSDSGFYLCAWRGGTSYNEQFFGPGTRLTVL.

This clonotype showed up just a few times. V usage is TRBV6-1 and J usage is TRBJ2-7; no definite D call. The CDR3 sequence is 13 residues long. CDR1 MNHNS and CDR2 SASEGT come from the germline V gene. Trimming left V 5 bases short and J 5 bases short, with 13 bases between. CDR3: CASSPDMPNEQYF. The CDR3 nucleotides read TGTGCCAGCAGTCCCGACATGCCCAACGAGCAGTACTTC.

The J gene is TRBJ2-1, the V gene TRBV24-1; possible D gene TRBD1, 7 bases. CDR3 size: 16 residues. Trimming cost V 4 bases and J 2 bases, with 14 bases left between them. Germline loops: CDR1 KGHDR, CDR2 SFDVKD. The DNA for the CDR3 is TGTGCCACCAGTGACCCCAGGGGGGAAACCTACAATGAGCAGTTCTTC. Its translation: CATSDPRGETYNEQFF.

V gene TRBV19 combines with J gene TRBJ1-2; TRBD1 might be the D (6 bases). The CDR3 covers 18 residues. Germline CDR1 reads LNHDA; CDR2 reads SQIVND (reference sequence). The V end lost 5 bases, the J end lost 3 bases, and 25 bases lay between the germline ends. As DNA, the CDR3 is TGTGCCAGTAGTTGGGGGGGGGCACTTTGGATTGGGGACTATGGCTACACCTTC. This translates into CASSWGGALWIGDYGYTF. Together with reference TRBV19 and TRBJ1-2, the CDR3 gives the full variable domain: DGGITQSPKYLFRKEGQNVTLSCEQNLNHDAMYWYRQDPGQGLRLIYYSQIVNDFQKGDIAEGYSVSREKKESFPLTVTSAQKNPTAFYLCASSWGGALWIGDYGYTFGSGTRLTVV.

This clonotype was detected a few times. This chain joins TRBV15 and TRBJ1-2, with a weak D call TRBD1 (6 bases). This CDR3 is built from 15 residues. Germline V gene data show CDR1 as LNHNV and CDR2 as YYDKDF (reference sequence). Trimming removed 0 bases from V and 0 bases from J, with 8 bases in between. The chain's CDR3 is CATSREGQPNYGYTF. The CDR3 DNA reads TGTGCCACCAGCAGAGAGGGACAACCTAACTATGGCTACACCTTC.

This clonotype was seen a handful of times. The genes are TRBV7-2 and TRBJ2-4; weak D call: TRBD1 (5 bases). The CDR3 runs 15 residues. Trimming stripped 2 bases from V and 2 bases from J, with 10 bases between. Germline values: CDR1 SGHTA, CDR2 FQGNSA. The CDR3 nucleotides read TGTGCCAGCAGCTTACCCAGGGTGCCCAAAAACATTCAGTACTTC. This translates into CASSLPRVPKNIQYF.

This clonotype was counted only a few times. A junction end diverges from the germline sequence, so it may reflect a read error. This rearrangement joins TRBV7-7 to TRBJ2-5; 11 positions agree with TRBD1. The CDR3 contains 17 residues. Germline assignment: CDR1 SSHAT and CDR2 FNYEAQ (reference sequence). The CDR3 sequence: CASSLGQGVSRGETQYF. The CDR3 region has the DNA TGTGCTAGCAGCTTGGGACAGGGGGTTTCTCGCGGAGAGACCCAGTACTTC.

Many counts were recorded for this clonotype. The chain carries TRBV20-1 and TRBJ2-3; D gene ambiguous. The CDR3 has 10 residues. Germline lookup yields CDR1 DFQATT and CDR2 SNEGSKA (reference sequence). With 4 bases removed from V and 6 bases from J, the gap between germline ends came to 5 bases. As DNA, the CDR3 is TGCAGTGCTAATTATGATACGCAGTATTTT. Amino acid sequence: CSANYDTQYF.

This clonotype was found many times. The rearrangement joins TRBV12-3 or TRBV12-4 to TRBJ2-1; 9 bases agree with TRBD2. The CDR3 extends over 16 amino acids. V lost 3 bases to trimming and J lost 0 bases; unmatched junction nucleotides: 3. CDR3: CASSLASGASYNEQFF. The CDR3 region has the DNA TGTGCCAGCAGTTTGGCTAGCGGGGCCTCCTACAATGAGCAGTTCTTC.

The V call is TRBV2, the J call TRBJ2-5; D gene ambiguous. Trimming removed 5 bases at V and 1 base at J, with 5 bases between. The CDR3 is 12 residues long. The germline V gene has CDR1 SNHLY and CDR2 FYNNEI. The CDR3 DNA sequence: TGTGCCAGCAGTACAACCCAAGAGACCCAGTACTTC. This codes for CASSTTQETQYF.

This clonotype came up many times. J is TRBJ2-7 and V is TRBV18; D remains ambiguous. The V end lost 0 bases, the J end lost 1 base, and 10 bases lay between the germline ends. The CDR3 has 15 residues. CDR1 is KGHSH and CDR2 is LQKENI in the germline V gene. CDR3 sequence reads: CASSPPDVGSYEQYF. The CDR3 nucleotides read TGTGCCAGCTCACCACCGGATGTGGGATCCTACGAGCAGTACTTC.